The clone carrying this TCR beta chain was recorded many times. Its antigen is still unknown. Multiple V-beta primers and a C-beta primer amplified TCRB from RNA. TCRdb analysed the multiplex PCR reads with MiXCR anew, one entry per CDR3 protein. The table lists 15,000 to 20,000 distinct CDR3 sequences, 65% to 80% of them singletons. J was trimmed by 7 bases and V by 6 bases; bases with no gene match: 11. This CDR3 has 15 amino acids. Looked up from germline, CDR1 is MNHEY and CDR2 is SVGAGI. The record originates from a study of tumor-infiltrating lymphocytes in glioblastoma multiforme. Overall study results and limits: Functional subtype sorting of these T cells was not performed.

The TCR was taken from a male donor with glioblastoma. V gene TRBV6-5 combines with J gene TRBJ2-1, with 8 positions matching TRBD2. Sequencing input: peripheral blood. For the CDR3, the DNA is TGTGCCAGCAGACGGGAGGGTTTCCCGCGAAATGAGCAGTTCTTC. Its protein is CASRREGFPRNEQFF.